The 12 T cell receptor beta chains below all came from one sample that was sequenced in a study of cytomegalovirus exposure and HLA in healthy donors. The PCR used 60 Vbeta and 13 Jbeta primers. The assay was immunoSEQ multiplex PCR, and TCRdb's table has in-frame clones only and misses some. The sample includes about 99,000 clones, 60% to 70% seen only once; the top ten take roughly 3.3%. The sequenced material came from PBMCs. Source of these receptors: a woman aged 50 to 60 in good health and CMV-seronegative.

This chain links TRBV2 with TRBJ2-5, with a possible D match to TRBD2 (5 bases). Germline lookup yields CDR1 SNHLY and CDR2 FYNNEI. This CDR3 region has 14 residues. The V gene lost 6 bases and the J gene lost 2 bases, with 13 bases spanning the gap. CDR3 DNA: TGTGCCAGCAGCGGAGGTCCACGGCAAGAGACCCAGTACTTC. Amino acids: CASSGGPRQETQYF.

V is TRBV28 and J is TRBJ2-1, with D hard to call. Between the trimmed V and J ends, which lost 8 bases and 5 bases, there was a span of 7 bases. There are 11 residues in the CDR3. Germline V lookup: CDR1 MDHEN, CDR2 SYDVKM. CDR3 residues: CASWLDNEQFF. DNA of the CDR3: TGTGCCAGCTGGCTTGACAATGAGCAGTTCTTC.

V gene TRBV28 combines with J gene TRBJ2-6; D is possibly TRBD2 (7 bases). The CDR3 is 21 residues long. Deletions cut 5 bases from V and 0 bases from J, with 26 bases between. The germline V gene encodes CDR1 MDHEN and CDR2 SYDVKM. The CDR3 DNA reads as TGTGCCAGCAGTCCAACCTGGGGGGGGGCGAACCCCATCTCTGGGGCCAACGTCCTGACTTTC. The encoded protein is CASSPTWGGANPISGANVLTF.

The V and J genes are TRBV5-8 and TRBJ1-1; 8 bases line up with TRBD1. With 2 bases clipped from V and 5 bases from J, the junction kept 5 bases outside the gene matches. The CDR3 spans 14 residues. Germline assignment: CDR1 SGHTS and CDR2 YDEGEE. The CDR3 DNA reads TGTGCCAGCAGCTTCCAGGGGGCTTGGACTGAAGCTTTCTTT. It codes for CASSFQGAWTEAFF.

V and J are TRBV18 and TRBJ1-3; unclear D gene. Germline CDR1 and CDR2: KGHSH and LQKENI. This CDR3 contains 13 residues. V dropped 0 bases and J dropped 2 bases, with 2 bases sitting between them. The CDR3 nucleotides are TGTGCCAGCTCACCACCCACTGGAAACACCATATATTTT. Amino acids: CASSPPTGNTIYF.

The chain combines TRBV6-5 with TRBJ2-4; D might be TRBD1 (6 bases). Per germline, CDR1 MNHEY and CDR2 SVGAGI. The CDR3 loop spans 15 amino acids. Trimming shortened V by 5 bases and J by 4 bases, and 15 bases separated the two germline ends. The CDR3 bases are TGTGCCAGCAGTAGGACAGCGGACGCAAAAAACATTCAGTACTTC. Protein sequence: CASSRTADAKNIQYF.

The V gene is TRBV29-1, the J gene TRBJ2-1; 12 nucleotides line up with TRBD2. This CDR3 has 13 amino acids. V lost 4 bases to trimming and J lost 7 bases; unmatched junction nucleotides: 2. Germline lookup yields CDR1 SQVTM and CDR2 ANQGSEA. Here the CDR3 reads CSVVGLAGNEQFF. The CDR3 coding sequence is TGCAGCGTTGTAGGACTAGCGGGAAATGAGCAGTTCTTC.

The sample holds a few counts of this clone. This chain links TRBV6-5 with TRBJ1-1; a weak D match, TRBD1 (5 bases). Looked up from germline, CDR1 is MNHEY and CDR2 is SVGAGI. The CDR3 consists of 16 residues. V was shortened by 4 bases and J by 1 base, with 16 bases between the two germline ends. This CDR3 is CASSSGLRLKNTEAFF. The CDR3 DNA is TGTGCCAGCAGTTCAGGGCTCCGGCTTAAGAACACTGAAGCTTTCTTT.

The rearrangement uses TRBV28 and TRBJ1-1; D remains ambiguous. This CDR3 has 13 residues. V dropped 5 bases and J dropped 1 base, with 8 bases sitting between them. Germline CDR1 MDHEN, CDR2 SYDVKM. The CDR3 here is CASSPPWNTEAFF. For the CDR3, the DNA is TGTGCCAGCAGTCCCCCGTGGAACACTGAAGCTTTCTTT. Full variable domain (rest looked up from reference TRBV28 and TRBJ1-1): DVKVTQSSRYLVKRTGEKVFLECVQDMDHENMFWYRQDPGLGLRLIYFSYDVKMKEKGDIPEGYSVSREKKERFSLILESASTNQTSMYLCASSPPWNTEAFFGQGTRLTVV.

The J gene is TRBJ1-2, the V gene TRBV18; D perhaps matches TRBD1 (5 bases). V lost 3 bases and J 0 bases, leaving 20 bases between the germline ends. The CDR3 totals 18 residues. Germline V gene lookup returns CDR1 KGHSH and CDR2 LQKENI. This CDR3 is CASSPRQSTPVANYGYTF. The CDR3 bases are TGTGCCAGCTCACCGAGACAGAGCACACCCGTCGCTAACTATGGCTACACCTTC.

V gene TRBV7-9 combines with J gene TRBJ2-7, with 7 bases matching TRBD1. The V gene's germline CDR1 is SEHNR and CDR2 FQNEAQ (reference sequence). CDR3 length: 16 residues. V lost 1 base, J lost 4 bases, and 10 bases stayed unmatched. CDR3 region: CASSLGGRGRSYEQYF. For the CDR3, the DNA is TGTGCCAGCAGCTTAGGGGGAAGGGGGCGCTCATACGAGCAGTACTTC.

The gene calls are TRBV5-6 and TRBJ2-7; D is ambiguous. Germline CDR1 is SGHDT and CDR2 is YYEEEE. The CDR3 is 15 amino acids. V was trimmed by 4 bases and J by 2 bases, leaving 16 bases between them. The CDR3 DNA is TGTGCCAGCAGCCCCATTCGTGGTGCGACCTACGAGCAGTACTTC. Its translation is CASSPIRGATYEQYF.